These 21 T cell receptor beta chains came from one sample sequenced in a study of cytomegalovirus exposure and HLA in healthy donors. Using immunoSEQ multiplex PCR, the repertoire was profiled, and TCRdb retains in-frame clones only, with some absent. The data hold about 110,000 clones, with approximately 94% observed a single time. The sample comprised PBMCs. The source of these receptors is a woman between 18 and 29 years old in good health and CMV-seronegative.

This chain joins TRBV6-5 and TRBJ2-1; D may be TRBD2 (6 bases). The CDR3 covers 16 residues. The germline gives CDR1 MNHEY, CDR2 SVGAGI. V shed 0 bases and J shed 0 bases, with 9 bases lying between them. CDR3 in amino acids: CASSYSIGGSYNEQFF. The CDR3, as DNA: TGTGCCAGCAGTTACTCGATCGGGGGCTCCTACAATGAGCAGTTCTTC.

A word on this clone: The junction differs from germline at one of its ends, possibly a read error. This sequence joins TRBV28 and TRBJ2-7; TRBD2 matches at 13 bases. The CDR3 spans 11 residues. Germline V gives CDR1 MDHEN, CDR2 SYDVKM. CDR3 loop: CATGLAGDLGF. The CDR3 bases are TGTGCCACCGGACTAGCGGGGGATCTAGGCTTC.

V and J are TRBV5-1 and TRBJ2-1; the match to TRBD1 covers 10 bases. Germline V gene sequence: CDR1 SGHRS, CDR2 YFSETQ. The CDR3 contains 15 residues. With 2 bases clipped from V and 6 bases from J, the junction kept 5 bases outside the gene matches. CDR3 protein: CASSLRQGAGNEQFF. CDR3 nucleotide sequence: TGCGCCAGCAGCTTACGACAGGGGGCCGGCAATGAGCAGTTCTTC.

The chain joins TRBV9 to TRBJ1-4; D might be TRBD1 (5 bases). Germline-derived CDR1 and CDR2 are SGDLS and YYNGEE. The CDR3 contains 16 residues. Trimming took off 4 bases at V and 4 bases at J, with 17 bases between the two ends. CDR3: CASSRAPGGFNEKLFF. The CDR3 nucleotides are TGTGCCAGCAGCCGGGCACCCGGGGGGTTTAATGAAAAACTGTTTTTT.

The chain combines TRBV27 with TRBJ2-1, with TRBD2 matching over 8 bases. CDR3 length equals 15 residues. Germline loops: CDR1 MNHEY, CDR2 SMNVEV (reference sequence). With V trimmed by 7 bases and J by 7 bases, 12 bases remained unmatched. The CDR3 nucleotides are TGTGCCAGCAAAAACAAGACTAGCGCTCTTAATGAGCAGTTCTTC. Translated: CASKNKTSALNEQFF.

This clone was detected a few times. The rearrangement uses TRBV28 and TRBJ2-2; D might be TRBD1 (6 bases). This CDR3 contains 18 residues. Germline-derived CDR1 and CDR2 are MDHEN and SYDVKM. Trimming pared 2 bases from V and 3 bases from J, leaving 19 bases between. The CDR3 bases are TGTGCCAGCAGTTTAATCCGGGACAACCTACGGGACACCGGGGAGCTGTTTTTT. Translated, it gives CASSLIRDNLRDTGELFF.

The chain couples TRBV7-9 to TRBJ1-2, with no clear D. The germline V gene has CDR1 SEHNR and CDR2 FQNEAQ (reference sequence). V lost 4 bases to trimming and J lost 5 bases, with 20 bases between them. The CDR3 is 16 amino acids. The chain's CDR3 is CASSSPEVSREYGYTF. DNA for the CDR3: TGTGCCAGCAGCTCCCCAGAGGTCTCCCGGGAGTATGGCTACACCTTC.

On this clone itself: A read error may account for a junction end that differs from germline. The rearrangement links TRBV5-5 to TRBJ2-5; D call uncertain. The CDR3 length is 8 residues. CDR1 is SGHKS and CDR2 is YYEKEE in the germline V gene (reference sequence). CDR3 nucleotide sequence: TGTGCCAGCAGTTCTACGGACTTC. Its protein product is CASSSTDF.

The V call is TRBV19, the J call TRBJ2-7; no definite D call. From germline, CDR1 is LNHDA and CDR2 SQIVND (reference sequence). CDR3 length equals 13 residues. V lost 1 base and J lost 0, with 4 bases in between. DNA of the CDR3: TGTGCCAGTAGTATAGGGAGCTCCTACGAGCAGTACTTC. Protein sequence: CASSIGSSYEQYF.

The chain recombines TRBV10-3 with TRBJ1-1; 7 bases agree with TRBD1. CDR1 is ENHRY, CDR2 SYGVKD, per germline. The V and J ends lost 10 bases and 6 bases, in that order; junction bases with no gene match: 11. This CDR3 has 13 amino acids. The CDR3 region has the DNA TGTGCCACCGGGGACAGATTAGACGCTGAAGCTTTCTTT. This translates into CATGDRLDAEAFF.

The chain couples TRBV28 to TRBJ2-7, with D possibly being TRBD1 (6 bases). V shed 3 bases and J shed 6 bases, with 15 bases lying between them. The CDR3 consists of 14 residues. Per the germline V gene, CDR1 is MDHEN and CDR2 is SYDVKM. CDR3 bases: TGTGCCAGCAGTTTTTATACAGGGTGTCCCGAGCAGTACTTC. Translated: CASSFYTGCPEQYF.

The chain is built from TRBV7-8 and TRBJ2-7, with 9 bases matching TRBD1. Unmatched junction bases numbered 6, after V lost 1 base and J lost 2 bases. CDR3 length equals 16 residues. The V gene's germline CDR1 is SGHVS and CDR2 FQNEAQ. The DNA of the CDR3 is TGTGCCAGCAGCTTAGGGGGGACAGGGAATACCTACGAGCAGTACTTC. This encodes CASSLGGTGNTYEQYF.

V is TRBV7-2 and J is TRBJ2-3; D remains ambiguous. The CDR3 covers 15 residues. CDR1 and CDR2 from the germline V gene are SGHTA and FQGNSA. Trimming took off 1 base at V and 0 bases at J, with 8 bases between the two ends. The CDR3 protein is CASSLVRASTDTQYF. Written as DNA, the CDR3 is TGTGCCAGCAGCTTAGTGAGAGCTAGCACAGATACGCAGTATTTT.

J is TRBJ2-2 and V is TRBV30, with TRBD2 identical over 8 bases. Germline trimming cut 6 bases from V and 3 bases from J; bases unmatched to any gene: 9. The CDR3 consists of 15 residues. CDR1 GTSNPN and CDR2 SVGIG come from the germline V gene (reference sequence). In DNA form, the CDR3 reads TGTGCCTGTCCCCGGGAGGGCTGGCACACCGGGGAGCTGTTTTTT. This codes for CACPREGWHTGELFF.

V is TRBV2 and J is TRBJ1-2; 7 bases align to TRBD1. Per the germline V gene, CDR1 is SNHLY and CDR2 is FYNNEI. CDR3 size: 15 residues. With 5 bases clipped from V and 8 bases from J, the junction kept 14 bases outside the gene matches. CDR3 coding DNA: TGTGCCAGCAGTCCTAACAGGGGTCCCCTTATAGGCTACACCTTC. It is translated as CASSPNRGPLIGYTF. Filled out from reference TRBV2 and TRBJ1-2, the complete variable domain reads EPEVTQTPSHQVTQMGQEVILRCVPISNHLYFYWYRQILGQKVEFLVSFYNNEISEKSEIFDDQFSVERPDGSNFTLKIRSTKLEDSAMYFCASSPNRGPLIGYTFGSGTRLTVV.

The chain has TRBV6-4 and TRBJ1-5; D is unresolved. Germline V gene data show CDR1 as MRHNA and CDR2 as SNTAGT. This CDR3 contains 14 residues. Trimming took off 0 bases at V and 6 bases at J, with 9 bases between the two ends. The CDR3 reads CASSDSRAGQPQHF. The DNA of the CDR3 is TGTGCCAGCAGTGACTCGAGGGCGGGTCAGCCCCAGCATTTT.

This clone was detected only once. CDR3 sequence (DNA): TGTGCCAGCAGCTTAGCGGGCCTTGGGGATGAGCAGTTCTTC. Translating gives CASSLAGLGDEQFF. The chain uses TRBV7-3 and TRBJ2-1; perhaps TRBD2 as D (5 bases). CDR1 is SGHTA and CDR2 is FQGTGA in the germline V gene. V gave up 2 bases and J gave up 8 bases, with 13 bases separating them. The CDR3 consists of 14 residues.

This clone was seen a single time. This rearrangement joins TRBV9 to TRBJ2-2, with a tentative D call TRBD2 (7 bases). Between the trimmed V and J ends, which lost 3 bases and 3 bases, there was a span of 15 bases. Germline V gives CDR1 SGDLS, CDR2 YYNGEE. This CDR3 has 16 amino acids. CDR3: CASSAPGGDYTGELFF. CDR3 in DNA: TGTGCCAGCAGCGCCCCGGGGGGCGATTACACCGGGGAGCTGTTTTTT.

This clone was observed a single time. This chain uses TRBV5-4 with TRBJ1-1; D ambiguous. Germline V gene lookup returns CDR1 SGHNT and CDR2 YYREEE (reference sequence). This CDR3 region has 15 residues. V was cut by 3 bases and J by 3 bases, with 15 bases left in between. The CDR3 sequence is CASSYRVRVDTEAFF. CDR3 sequence (DNA): TGTGCCAGCAGCTACCGAGTTCGGGTGGACACTGAAGCTTTCTTT.

This clone has only one observation. The J gene is TRBJ2-7, the V gene TRBV13; 9 bases line up with TRBD1. The germline CDR1 and CDR2 sequences are PRHDT and FYEKMQ (reference sequence). The CDR3 has 14 residues. Trimming removed 5 bases from V and 2 bases from J; junction bases left unmatched: 4. The CDR3 loop reads CASSQTGGTYEQYF. The DNA for the CDR3 is TGTGCCAGCAGCCAGACAGGGGGGACCTACGAGCAGTACTTC.

The V gene is TRBV6-5, the J gene TRBJ1-1, with a possible D match to TRBD1 (5 bases). CDR3 length equals 14 residues. Per the germline V gene, CDR1 is MNHEY and CDR2 is SVGAGI. Deletions cut 4 bases from V and 6 bases from J, with 15 bases between. CDR3 in amino acids: CASSSARVRAEAFF. The CDR3 DNA follows: TGTGCCAGCAGTTCGGCCAGGGTACGGGCTGAAGCTTTCTTT.